These 3 T cell receptor beta chains came from one sample sequenced in a study of T cell clonality in common variable immunodeficiency. Method: immunoSEQ multiplex PCR; TCRdb's copy keeps in-frame clones and lacks some. The table lists some 50,000 clones, with no singletons. The sample comprised peripheral blood mononuclear cells. The receptors shown here come from a person aged 18 to 70 in good health.

This clone was observed at least ten times. This CDR3 reads CASSSGQDFTDTQYF. CDR3 DNA, as far as it was read: TGCGCCAGCAGCTCCGGACAAGACTTCACAGATACG. The rearrangement joins TRBV4-1 to TRBJ2-3, with D tentatively TRBD1 (5 bases). The read terminates 3 residues ahead of where the CDR3 ends, so the germline J gene completes it. Germline values: CDR1 MGHRA, CDR2 YSYEKL. The CDR3 consists of 15 residues. The V end was cut by 5 bases, the J end by 2 bases, with 14 bases between.

This clone was found a few times. The read comes to an end 3 residues before the CDR3 does, leaving the germline J gene to fill in the end. The chain has TRBV6-1 and TRBJ1-1; 7 bases line up with TRBD1. The CDR3 covers 13 residues. Germline assignment: CDR1 MNHNS and CDR2 SASEGT. This chain's CDR3 is CASSEIRQGEAFF. The sequenced part of the CDR3 DNA is TGTGCCAGCAGTGAAATCCGACAGGGCGAA.

This clone was counted between two and nine times. Read sequence stops 3 residues before the CDR3 end, and the germline J gene provides the missing end. The rearrangement joins TRBV2 to TRBJ1-1; no reliable D call. V was trimmed by 8 bases and J by 0 bases, leaving 22 bases between them. Germline-derived CDR1 and CDR2 are SNHLY and FYNNEI. There are 17 residues in the CDR3. Partial CDR3 DNA: TGTGCCAGCTCCGTAGTGCTTCCCGCTAATTTGAACACTGAA. As protein: CASSVVLPANLNTE. The CDR3, in full, reads CASSVVLPANLNTEAFF.